This TCR beta chain was captured in a study of cytomegalovirus exposure and HLA in healthy donors. Study-level findings and limits: V segments that were indistinguishable, TRBV6-2 and TRBV6-3 among them, were omitted from analysis.

This PCR relied on a set of 60 Vbeta primers and 13 Jbeta primers. Produced via immunoSEQ multiplex PCR; TCRdb's table is partial and in-frame only. The sample has 130,000 to 150,000 clones, about four fifths seen once. Germline V lookup: CDR1 MRHNA, CDR2 SNTAGT. V gave up 9 bases and J gave up 4 bases, with 18 bases separating them. The length of the CDR3 is 14 residues. Regarding this clone: Its antigen is as yet unknown.

What was sequenced was PBMCs. This rearrangement joins TRBV6-4 to TRBJ1-2; D possibly corresponds to TRBD1 (6 bases). This sequence originates from a man aged 40-50 years in good health and CMV-seronegative. CDR3 sequence (DNA): TGTGCCAGTAAAGTGCAGGCAGGGGCCTATGGCTACACCTTC. Residues: CASKVQAGAYGYTF.